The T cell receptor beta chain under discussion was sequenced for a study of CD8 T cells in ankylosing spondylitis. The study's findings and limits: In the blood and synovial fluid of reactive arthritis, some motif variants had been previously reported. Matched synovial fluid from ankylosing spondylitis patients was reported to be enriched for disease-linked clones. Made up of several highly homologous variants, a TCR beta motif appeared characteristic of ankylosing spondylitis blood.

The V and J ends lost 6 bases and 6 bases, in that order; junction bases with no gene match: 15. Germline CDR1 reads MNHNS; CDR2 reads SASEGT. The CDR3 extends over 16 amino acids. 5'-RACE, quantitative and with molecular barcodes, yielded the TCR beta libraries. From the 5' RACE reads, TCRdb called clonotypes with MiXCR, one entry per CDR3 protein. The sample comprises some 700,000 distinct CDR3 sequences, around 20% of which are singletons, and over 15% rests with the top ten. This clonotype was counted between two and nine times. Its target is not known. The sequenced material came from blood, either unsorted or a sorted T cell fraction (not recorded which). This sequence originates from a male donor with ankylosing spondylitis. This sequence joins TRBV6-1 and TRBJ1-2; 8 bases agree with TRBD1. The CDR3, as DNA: TGTGCCAGCAGCCCCCGTCTGAGACAGGGGATTCATGGCTACACCTTC. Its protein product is CASSPRLRQGIHGYTF.